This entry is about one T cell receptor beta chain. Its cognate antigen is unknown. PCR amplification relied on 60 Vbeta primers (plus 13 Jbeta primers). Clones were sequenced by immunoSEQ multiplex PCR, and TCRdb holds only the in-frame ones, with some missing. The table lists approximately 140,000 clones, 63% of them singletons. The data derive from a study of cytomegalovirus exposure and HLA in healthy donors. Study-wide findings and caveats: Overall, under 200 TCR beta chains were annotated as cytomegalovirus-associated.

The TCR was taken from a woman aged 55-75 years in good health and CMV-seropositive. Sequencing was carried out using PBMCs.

CDR3 nucleotide sequence: TGTGCCAGCAGCTTAGTTCCAGCGGGAGGCCCAGATACGCAGTATTTT. It encodes CASSLVPAGGPDTQYF. The V gene is TRBV7-2, the J gene TRBJ2-3, with 9 bases lining up with TRBD2. Losses at the gene ends were 1 base for V and 4 bases for J; bases not matched to a gene: 6. Germline V lookup: CDR1 SGHTA, CDR2 FQGNSA. The CDR3 is 16 residues long.